This TCR beta chain was profiled in a study of T cell repertoires in cytomegalovirus infection. CDR1 is SGHKS and CDR2 is YYEKEE in the germline V gene (reference sequence). The CDR3 length is 17 residues. Trimming shortened V by 2 bases and J by 0 bases, and 16 bases separated the two germline ends. TCRdb analysed the reads with MiXCR anew, one entry per CDR3 protein. Of about 180,000 distinct CDR3 sequences listed, 13% to 15% are singletons. This clonotype showed up many times. This TCR was recovered from a human donor in good health (CMV status not recorded). Some clones in this sample may be carry-over from other donors' samples. The chain has TRBV5-5 and TRBJ2-3; D remains unclear. The specimen sequenced was PBMCs. CDR3: CASSFGSVWSSTDTQYF. CDR3 DNA sequence: TGTGCCAGCAGCTTTGGAAGCGTGTGGTCTAGCACAGATACGCAGTATTTT.